This TCR beta chain was observed in a study of blood T cell repertoires in COVID-19 (dated by TCRdb to 2020 to 2021). With respect to the entire study: The collaborator samples originated in the United States, Italy and Spain and spanned the acute and convalescent phases of COVID-19. The prospective study material was composed of cDNA or gDNA derived from T cells, B-cell-depleted T cells, or PBMCs. Deeply sampled blood TCRbeta repertoires from subjects exposed to, actively infected with, or recovered from COVID-19 were included in the dataset. The sample metadata nearly always contained a de-identified subject ID, COVID-19 status, age in years and sex. Samples were obtained from the ongoing ImmuneRACE study (first 160 participants) and from over 1,000 subjects provided by 6 global collaborators. Where HLA class I and class II types were available, the types were taken from metadata supplied by the sample provider, not from assay-based typing. The repertoires were released in a freely available public database meant as a resource for research on the immune response to SARS-CoV-2.

Participants in the prospective study were aged roughly 18 to 100 years, lived in about two dozen United States geographic areas, and enrolled through a virtual design. To assign participants to cohorts, the prospective study relied on clinical history that participants themselves reported in a screening survey and a study questionnaire. Recovered participants in ImmuneRACE Cohort 3 were defined as having two consecutive negative NP/OP PCR tests, clearance from a healthcare professional, or resolution of symptoms. Each participant in the prospective study had whole blood, serum and a nasopharyngeal or oropharyngeal swab collected by mobile phlebotomists. Participants in the prospective study had the option to provide additional blood draws and questionnaires over a roughly two-month period. Blood samples from the prospective study were shipped frozen or at room temperature prior to DNA extraction.

TCRbeta CDR3 regions were amplified from genomic DNA by means of the immunoSEQ Assay, a bias-controlled multiplex PCR. The original methods were these. Within the assay, amplification of reference gene primers was used to estimate how many nucleated cells each sample contained. To quantify the absolute abundance of each unique TCRbeta CDR3 rearrangement, sequence reads were collapsed and filtered. For each sample, productive Simpson clonality was calculated as the square root of Simpson's diversity index across productive rearrangements. TCRdb holds this immuneACCESS table with in-frame rearrangements only. Some clones are missing; in checked studies, unresolved V genes explain under half, and the rest has no known cause. V, J and clone size were drawn from that table, and D and trimming were deduced from the DNA. This sample comprises around 170,000 clones, roughly 83% of them detected only once. Clones ranked in the top ten supply around 8.6% of the sample.

Overall results and qualifications from the work: How much clinical and demographic metadata was included differed by source and by participant, and the metadata was provided uncurated.

Counted from cysteine to phenylalanine, this CDR3 has 17 amino acids. Only the CDR3 DNA is retained, 51 bases long and in frame from the first base. Trimming accounts for 0 bases at V and 5 bases at J, while the number of junction bases matched to no gene is 11. The germline V gene (reference sequence) supplies CDR1 SGHNT and CDR2 YYREEE. In regard to this clone: It lacks a known antigen. Base qualities were left out, and no much larger clone turns up one base away.

This chain is built from TRBV5-4 and TRBJ2-7; 10 bases in the middle match TRBD2. Sequencing input: PBMCs or T cells enriched from blood (not recorded which). The TCR comes from a woman in her twenties or thirties who had recovered from COVID-19. The CDR3 reads CASSLGPEREGANEQYF. The sequenced DNA: TGTGCCAGCAGCTTGGGACCGGAGCGGGAGGGAGCAAACGAGCAGTACTTC.